This TCR beta chain was found in a study of control samples from healthy donors and cancer patients (dated by TCRdb to 2020 to 2022). Libraries came from the immunoSEQ multiplex PCR assay. What TCRdb holds here is the immuneACCESS table cut down to in-frame rearrangements. Part of the clones is not present; checked against another copy, under half of the missing clones reflect an unresolved V gene, and the others are unexplained. The sample table contains 120,000 or so clones; only one count was recorded for 91% of them. The ten largest clones add up to 6.5% to 9% of the sample. The CDR3 runs 18 amino acids, cysteine and phenylalanine included. CDR3 DNA only is kept here, 54 bases in frame from base 1. Germline trimming: 3 bases from V, 9 bases from J; junction bases outside gene matches: 15. From a lookup of the germline V gene, CDR1 and CDR2 are ENHRY and SYGVKD. Of note for this clone: The antigen it recognizes is unknown. No clone much larger than this one lies a single base away; base qualities are absent.

The source is a young woman in good health. The sequenced sample was blood. The rearranged segments are TRBV10-3 and TRBJ1-4, and TRBD1 matches 11 of the central bases. DNA sequence: TGTGCCATCAGTGACCACGACCTCGGGACAGGGGGTTCCCAAAAACTGTTTTTT. Its protein reads: CAISDHDLGTGGSQKLFF.